This T cell receptor (beta chain) appears in the sequencing data of a study of CD8+ T cells in alopecia areata. Treatment defined: oral pan-JAK inhibitor, 5-10 mg twice daily. Study-level findings and limits: Significant decreases in scalp clonality and expanded CD8+ clones followed tofacitinib treatment.

This CDR3 has 13 amino acids. V was cut by 0 bases and J by 5 bases, with 9 bases left in between. From germline, CDR1 is SGHRS and CDR2 YFSETQ. On this clone: Its antigen is as yet unknown.

cDNA serving as the sequencing template came from extracted, reverse transcribed RNA. The data were produced by immunoSEQ multiplex PCR, yet TCRdb's version contains in-frame clones alone and is incomplete. The table has about 200,000 clones, more than 45% seen once; the top ten hold 1.5% to 2%. The J gene is TRBJ2-7, the V gene TRBV5-1; unclear D gene. The receptor comes from a human donor with alopecia areata. The sample in question was CD4+ T cells sorted from blood, obtained at week 4, from a patient treated with tofacitinib. The CDR3 coding sequence is TGCGCCAGCAGCTTGGGGGTATTTGACGAGCAGTACTTC. It encodes CASSLGVFDEQYF. Full variable domain (remainder filled in from reference TRBV5-1 and TRBJ2-7): KAGVTQTPRYLIKTRGQQVTLSCSPISGHRSVSWYQQTPGQGLQFLFEYFSETQRNKGNFPGRFSGRQFSNSRSEMNVSTLELGDSALYLCASSLGVFDEQYFGPGTRLTVT.